Below, 9 T cell receptor beta chains from the same sample are listed, as sequenced in a study of cytomegalovirus exposure and HLA in healthy donors. Primers: 60 Vbeta forward and 13 Jbeta reverse. The repertoire was sequenced with immunoSEQ multiplex PCR; TCRdb's copy has only in-frame clones and lacks some. The sample includes about 260,000 clones, roughly 70% of them seen just once. The sequenced sample was PBMCs. The receptors here all came from a female donor in good health and CMV-seronegative.

The CDR3 nucleotides are TGCGCCAGCAGCAGGACGACAGGGGAAGAGACCCAGTACTTC. Its translation is CASSRTTGEETQYF. V and J are TRBV5-1 and TRBJ2-5; 8 bases are a match to TRBD1. The CDR3 has 14 residues. J lost 3 bases, V lost 4 bases, and 5 bases had no gene match. Germline V CDR1 and CDR2: SGHRS, YFSETQ.

This clone was seen a few times. The rearrangement joins TRBV6-1 to TRBJ2-7; 8 bases agree with TRBD2. This CDR3 comprises 14 residues. The V segment lost 6 bases and the J segment 2 bases; nucleotides outside the gene matches: 6. Germline assignment: CDR1 MNHNS and CDR2 SASEGT. CDR3 nucleotides: TGTGCCAGCAGGAGCGGGAGAGCACCCTACGAGCAGTACTTC. Translating it yields CASRSGRAPYEQYF.

There are a few counts of this clone. A junction end diverges from the germline sequence, so it may reflect a read error. The chain carries TRBV12-5 and TRBJ2-3; D unresolved. The germline V gene encodes CDR1 LGHNT and CDR2 FRNRAP. The CDR3 consists of 11 residues. The CDR3 coding sequence is TGTGCTAGTGGCCCCACATATACGCAGTATTTT. It is translated as CASGPTYTQYF.

V usage is TRBV5-1 and J usage is TRBJ2-7; a possible D gene is TRBD1 (5 bases). V lost 7 bases and J lost 4, with 12 bases in between. This CDR3 spans 12 amino acids. CDR1 SGHRS and CDR2 YFSETQ come from the germline V gene. DNA of the CDR3: TGCGCCAGCTCGGACACAGTTTACGAGCAGTACTTC. Amino acid sequence: CASSDTVYEQYF.

The rearrangement links TRBV18 to TRBJ2-5, with D tentatively TRBD1 (5 bases). Looked up from germline, CDR1 is KGHSH and CDR2 is LQKENI. CDR3 length: 13 residues. V was shortened by 0 bases and J by 3 bases, with 5 bases between the two germline ends. CDR3 sequence (DNA): TGTGCCAGCTCACCACCAGGGGAAGAGACCCAGTACTTC. Protein product: CASSPPGEETQYF. The variable domain in full, completed from reference TRBV18 and TRBJ2-5, reads NAGVMQNPRHLVRRRGQEARLRCSPMKGHSHVYWYRQLPEEGLKFMVYLQKENIIDESGMPKERFSAEFPKEGPSILRIQQVVRGDSAAYFCASSPPGEETQYFGPGTRLLVL.

This chain uses TRBV19 with TRBJ2-1; tentative D call: TRBD2 (5 bases). The CDR3 runs to 17 residues. The V end lost 5 bases, the J end lost 1 base, and 18 bases lay between the germline ends. The germline V gene encodes CDR1 LNHDA and CDR2 SQIVND (reference sequence). In DNA form, the CDR3 reads TGTGCCAGTAGTCTTTCGGTCACTAGTGAATCCTACAATGAGCAGTTCTTC. Amino acid sequence: CASSLSVTSESYNEQFF.

The V and J genes are TRBV4-2 and TRBJ2-5; TRBD2 agrees at 7 bases. The CDR3 loop spans 16 amino acids. The junction had 12 bases not matched to a gene; V was cut back by 1 base and J by 7 bases. Looked up from germline, CDR1 is LGHNA and CDR2 is YNFKEQ. This CDR3 is CASSQGSSGQTGTQYF. CDR3 in DNA: TGTGCCAGCAGCCAAGGATCTAGCGGCCAAACCGGGACCCAGTACTTC.

The V and J genes are TRBV6-1 and TRBJ2-5; no definite D call. Trimming removed 3 bases from V and 5 bases from J, with 16 bases in between. The germline CDR1 and CDR2 sequences are MNHNS and SASEGT. The CDR3 loop spans 15 amino acids. CDR3 residues: CASSELRSPYETQYF. CDR3 sequence (DNA): TGTGCCAGCAGTGAGCTTAGGAGCCCTTACGAGACCCAGTACTTC.

This clone was observed a few times. V gene TRBV5-4 combines with J gene TRBJ1-2; the match to TRBD1 covers 7 bases. The CDR3 loop spans 15 amino acids. The germline CDR1 and CDR2 sequences are SGHNT and YYREEE (reference sequence). J was trimmed by 6 bases and V by 0 bases; bases with no gene match: 8. CDR3 sequence (DNA): TGTGCCAGCAGCTTGGGGGAAGGGGGCATCGATGGCTACACCTTC. It codes for CASSLGEGGIDGYTF.